The 24 T cell receptor beta chains below all came from one sample that was sequenced in a study of cytomegalovirus exposure and HLA in healthy donors. The PCR was carried out with 60 Vbeta primers and 13 Jbeta primers. Measured with immunoSEQ multiplex PCR; TCRdb has only the in-frame clones, and not every one. The sample holds about 150,000 clones, 80% seen once. The sample taken for sequencing was PBMCs. Receptors originate from a male donor in good health and CMV-seropositive.

A few counts support this clone. The chain couples TRBV15 to TRBJ2-7; 11 nucleotides line up with TRBD2. This CDR3 has 21 amino acids. J lost 4 bases, V lost 0 bases, and 20 bases had no gene match. Germline V lookup: CDR1 LNHNV, CDR2 YYDKDF (reference sequence). CDR3 amino acids: CATSRDGSALAGEKGLYEQYF. CDR3 nucleotide sequence: TGTGCCACCAGCAGAGACGGGAGCGCACTAGCGGGAGAAAAAGGGCTTTACGAGCAGTACTTC.

The V gene is TRBV19, the J gene TRBJ1-5; D call uncertain. V was clipped by 1 base and J by 0 bases, with 4 bases between them. The CDR3 is 14 amino acids. Germline V gives CDR1 LNHDA, CDR2 SQIVND (reference sequence). As DNA, the CDR3 is TGTGCCAGTAGTATAGTGTATAGCAATCAGCCCCAGCATTTT. The encoded protein is CASSIVYSNQPQHF.

This clone came up once. This CDR3 reads CASLRLAYNEQFF. In DNA, the CDR3 is TGTGCCAGCCTCAGACTAGCCTACAATGAGCAGTTCTTC. The chain combines TRBV7-2 with TRBJ2-1, with D possibly being TRBD2 (6 bases). Germline CDR1 is SGHTA and CDR2 is FQGNSA. The CDR3 sequence is 13 residues long. V was trimmed by 8 bases and J by 2 bases, leaving 10 bases between them.

The chain uses TRBV2 and TRBJ2-1; TRBD1 is a possible D gene (6 bases). The V end lost 6 bases, the J end lost 8 bases, and 14 bases lay between the germline ends. Looked up from germline, CDR1 is SNHLY and CDR2 is FYNNEI. The CDR3 contains 13 residues. CDR3 DNA: TGTGCCAGCAGGAACAGGGTGGCGGATGAGCAGTTCTTC. It codes for CASRNRVADEQFF.

The gene calls are TRBV5-1 and TRBJ1-1, with D tentatively TRBD1 (5 bases). There are 11 residues in the CDR3. Looked up from germline, CDR1 is SGHRS and CDR2 is YFSETQ. V lost 3 bases and J lost 6, with 6 bases in between. CDR3 region: CASSWGAEAFF. DNA for the CDR3: TGCGCCAGCAGCTGGGGGGCTGAAGCTTTCTTT.

The CDR3 nucleotides are TGTGCCAGCAGCGTAGAAGGGAGGGCGTTAGGGGATACGCAGTATTTT. Its protein is CASSVEGRALGDTQYF. V usage is TRBV9 and J usage is TRBJ2-3; 7 nucleotides match TRBD2. V was clipped by 0 bases and J by 6 bases; unmatched bases: 10. The length of the CDR3 is 16 residues. The germline V gene has CDR1 SGDLS and CDR2 YYNGEE.

The chain employs TRBV2 and TRBJ2-7; 7 nucleotides match TRBD1. Germline V gene data show CDR1 as SNHLY and CDR2 as FYNNEI. The CDR3 is made up of 12 amino acids. V was clipped by 10 bases and J by 1 base; unmatched bases: 4. This chain's CDR3 is CATKTGSYEQYF. The CDR3 DNA follows: TGTGCCACGAAGACAGGGTCCTACGAGCAGTACTTC.

J is TRBJ2-5 and V is TRBV4-1; 8 bases are shared with TRBD2. This CDR3 is built from 13 residues. Trimming took 4 bases from V and 5 from J; bases not matched to a gene: 3. Germline V gene sequence: CDR1 MGHRA, CDR2 YSYEKL. CDR3 sequence: CASSPSGSETQYF. The CDR3 coding sequence is TGCGCCAGCAGCCCGAGCGGGAGTGAGACCCAGTACTTC.

The chain is built from TRBV7-9 and TRBJ2-7; TRBD2 aligns across 13 bases. The germline gives CDR1 SEHNR, CDR2 FQNEAQ (reference sequence). The trim removed 4 bases at V and 5 bases at J, leaving 5 bases unmatched. The CDR3 is 15 residues long. CDR3 region: CASSSGTSGTHEQYF. The CDR3 bases are TGTGCCAGCAGCTCCGGGACTAGCGGGACCCACGAGCAGTACTTC.

The V call is TRBV9, the J call TRBJ2-7; 12 bases are a match to TRBD2. The CDR3 extends over 19 amino acids. Trimming removed 0 bases from V and 6 bases from J; junction bases left unmatched: 16. Germline CDR1 SGDLS, CDR2 YYNGEE. CDR3 residues: CASSVAELAGGPIEGEQYF. In nucleotides, the CDR3 is TGTGCCAGCAGCGTAGCCGAGCTAGCGGGAGGGCCTATCGAGGGCGAGCAGTACTTC.

The rearrangement uses TRBV11-3 and TRBJ2-7, with D unresolved. CDR1 SGHNT and CDR2 YENEEA come from the germline V gene. Trimming removed 0 bases from V and 6 bases from J, with 9 bases in between. This CDR3 is 13 amino acids long. The CDR3 reads CASSLDQASEQYF. The CDR3 nucleotides read TGTGCCAGCAGCTTAGATCAAGCTAGCGAGCAGTACTTC.

The V call is TRBV5-1, the J call TRBJ1-6; the D gene is possibly TRBD1 (6 bases). V lost 6 bases, J lost 0 bases, and 13 bases lay in between. The CDR3 consists of 16 residues. Germline V gene data show CDR1 as SGHRS and CDR2 as YFSETQ. CDR3 in DNA: TGCGCCAGCAAGGACAGCCTGAGCTCCTATAATTCACCCCTCCACTTT. Translating gives CASKDSLSSYNSPLHF.

The CDR3 DNA sequence: TGTGCCAGCAGTTTTCGTTTGACCGGGGAGCTGTTTTTT. It specifies CASSFRLTGELFF. V is TRBV28 and J is TRBJ2-2; D is unresolved. Germline V gives CDR1 MDHEN, CDR2 SYDVKM. Trimming took off 3 bases at V and 5 bases at J, with 7 bases between the two ends. The CDR3 is 13 amino acids.

The rearrangement joins TRBV4-1 to TRBJ1-1; D is uncertain. Trimming took 3 bases from V and 3 from J, leaving 17 bases between them. The CDR3 contains 16 residues. Germline V gene lookup returns CDR1 MGHRA and CDR2 YSYEKL. Written as DNA, the CDR3 is TGCGCCAGCAGCCATCCCCGGGAAGGAAAATACACTGAAGCTTTCTTT. As protein: CASSHPREGKYTEAFF.

CDR3 region: CASSAGQEWQPQHF. The CDR3 nucleotides are TGTGCCAGCAGCGCCGGACAGGAATGGCAGCCCCAGCATTTT. The gene calls are TRBV9 and TRBJ1-5; 7 bases map to TRBD1. The germline gives CDR1 SGDLS, CDR2 YYNGEE. J gave up 7 bases and V 3 bases, and 7 bases lay outside the gene matches. This CDR3 spans 14 amino acids.

V usage is TRBV27 and J usage is TRBJ2-1; a possible D gene is TRBD1 (6 bases). V lost 3 bases to trimming and J lost 10 bases, with 16 bases between them. The CDR3 extends over 14 amino acids. CDR1 MNHEY and CDR2 SMNVEV come from the germline V gene (reference sequence). CDR3 loop: CASSFQSRGSEQFF. DNA of the CDR3: TGTGCCAGCAGTTTTCAGAGCAGGGGTTCGGAGCAGTTCTTC.

CDR3 sequence reads: CASSSTGSGYGYTF. The CDR3 DNA follows: TGTGCCAGCAGCTCCACGGGCAGCGGCTATGGCTACACCTTC. This rearrangement joins TRBV28 to TRBJ1-2; D is unresolved. The V gene lost 6 bases and the J gene lost 4 bases, with 15 bases spanning the gap. From germline, CDR1 is MDHEN and CDR2 SYDVKM. The CDR3 length is 14 residues.

This chain connects TRBV19 to TRBJ2-1; 11 bases map to TRBD2. The CDR3 has 15 residues. From germline, CDR1 is LNHDA and CDR2 SQIVND (reference sequence). Germline trimming cut 4 bases from V and 5 bases from J; bases unmatched to any gene: 4. Written as DNA, the CDR3 is TGTGCCAGTAGTAGAGGGACTAGCGGAAACAATGAGCAGTTCTTC. Its translation is CASSRGTSGNNEQFF.

The chain carries TRBV5-1 and TRBJ1-6; perhaps TRBD1 as D (6 bases). The CDR3 totals 15 residues. Trimming removed 0 bases at V and 7 bases at J, with 11 bases between. Germline V CDR1 and CDR2: SGHRS, YFSETQ. DNA of the CDR3: TGCGCCAGCAGCTTGGTTGGGGGCGCAAATTCACCCCTCCACTTT. Translated: CASSLVGGANSPLHF.

The chain couples TRBV5-4 to TRBJ2-5; 12 bases match TRBD1. The CDR3 consists of 16 residues. The germline V gene has CDR1 SGHNT and CDR2 YYREEE (reference sequence). V lost 4 bases, J lost 5 bases, and 9 bases stayed unmatched. DNA of the CDR3: TGTGCCAGCAGCCACCCGGGACAGGGGGCTTCGGAGACCCAGTACTTC. This gives the protein CASSHPGQGASETQYF.

The genes are TRBV28 and TRBJ2-7, with TRBD1 identical over 12 bases. V was clipped by 7 bases and J by 5 bases; unmatched bases: 15. This CDR3 is 17 amino acids long. CDR1 is MDHEN, CDR2 SYDVKM, per germline. CDR3 sequence: CASTEGTGGAQGNEQYF. The CDR3 coding sequence is TGTGCCAGCACCGAAGGGACAGGGGGCGCGCAAGGGAACGAGCAGTACTTC.

V is TRBV4-1 and J is TRBJ1-2; D is possibly TRBD1 (6 bases). The germline gives CDR1 MGHRA, CDR2 YSYEKL. Trimming took 3 bases from V and 5 from J, leaving 25 bases between them. CDR3 length: 18 residues. CDR3 in DNA: TGCGCCAGCAGCCACCAGACAGGCCGTTGGATCGGAGGATATGGCTACACCTTC. Amino acids: CASSHQTGRWIGGYGYTF.

This clone was observed once. V gene TRBV19 combines with J gene TRBJ1-2, with unresolved D. The CDR3 totals 15 residues. Germline CDR1 LNHDA, CDR2 SQIVND (reference sequence). The germline V and J ends were trimmed by 3 bases and 8 bases, with 19 bases remaining between them. In DNA form, the CDR3 reads TGTGCCAGTAGTATTCTTCCGGACTCTACATTGGGCTACACCTTC. It translates to CASSILPDSTLGYTF.

This clone was observed a single time. The rearrangement joins TRBV15 to TRBJ2-1; 11 bases match TRBD2. This CDR3 spans 14 amino acids. CDR1 is LNHNV and CDR2 is YYDKDF in the germline V gene (reference sequence). With V trimmed by 4 bases and J by 9 bases, 5 bases remained unmatched. Written as DNA, the CDR3 is TGTGCCACCAGCATACCGGGACTAGCGGTTGAGCAGTTCTTC. Its protein product is CATSIPGLAVEQFF.